The clone carrying this T cell receptor beta chain occurred a few times. The antigen remains undetermined. These data belong to a study of post-analysis software for immune sequencing data. Study background: Secondary progressive, relapsing-remitting and progressive-relapsing multiple sclerosis were among the included disease courses.

Trimming left V 1 base short and J 5 bases short, with 5 bases between. Germline CDR1 and CDR2: MDHEN and SYDVKM. This CDR3 is 12 amino acids long. Study-wide results and caveats: Elevated frequency relative to controls characterized roughly five TRBV segments in patients, TRBV5-6, TRBV5-1 and TRBV20-1 among them.

Every TCR beta cDNA library bore unique molecular identifiers. It was from approximately 0.91 to 9.4 million T cells that approximately 500,000 cDNA molecules came. One entry per CDR3 protein, called by TCRdb with MiXCR from the PCR reads. Among approximately 730,000 distinct CDR3 sequences, about 27% were seen once, and the ten largest hold roughly 0.57%. Source material: blood. This receptor was identified in a girl aged 5 to 17 with multiple sclerosis. The chain has TRBV28 and TRBJ1-2; D ambiguous. The CDR3 DNA is TGTGCCAGCAGTTTATTGGAATATGGCTACACCTTC. Translated, it gives CASSLLEYGYTF.